The 2 T cell receptor beta chains below were found in one sample sequenced in a study of technical replicates of blood from several donors. The protocol was immunoSEQ multiplex PCR, while the TCRdb copy is restricted to in-frame clones and leaves out a portion. The sample has 98,000 or so clones; more than 90% are singletons. Sequencing was done on a sample of T cells isolated from PBMCs. These TCRs come from a human donor in good health.

V usage is TRBV5-1 and J usage is TRBJ2-7, with TRBD1 matching 8 bases. The CDR3 contains 14 residues. Germline assignment: CDR1 SGHRS and CDR2 YFSETQ. V lost 0 bases, J lost 1 base, and 0 bases stayed unmatched. In DNA, the CDR3 is TGCGCCAGCAGCTTGGGACAGGGGTCCTACGAGCAGTACTTC. Translating gives CASSLGQGSYEQYF. The whole variable domain, remainder taken from reference TRBV5-1 and TRBJ2-7, is KAGVTQTPRYLIKTRGQQVTLSCSPISGHRSVSWYQQTPGQGLQFLFEYFSETQRNKGNFPGRFSGRQFSNSRSEMNVSTLELGDSALYLCASSLGQGSYEQYFGPGTRLTVT.

The chain is built from TRBV19 and TRBJ2-7, with 9 bases matching TRBD1. The CDR3 is made up of 15 amino acids. Germline assignment: CDR1 LNHDA and CDR2 SQIVND (reference sequence). V lost 3 bases and J lost 1; bases outside the gene matches: 4. The CDR3 DNA sequence: TGTGCCAGTAGTATGAGACAGGGGGTATCCTACGAGCAGTACTTC. Amino acid sequence: CASSMRQGVSYEQYF.